One sample yielded the 22 T cell receptor beta chains listed below, sequenced in a study of CD8 T cells in ankylosing spondylitis. MiXCR, applied by TCRdb to the 5' RACE reads, yields one record per CDR3 protein. The repertoire has around 220,000 distinct CDR3 sequences, under 12% of them found once; the top ten carry roughly a fifth. Sequencing used blood, either unsorted or a sorted T cell fraction (not recorded which). All receptors derive from a male donor with ankylosing spondylitis or in good health (not recorded which).

The table lists this clonotype with many counts. The chain links TRBV12-3 or TRBV12-4 to TRBJ1-5; the D is unclear. V was pared by 2 bases and J by 3 bases, with 5 bases between. This CDR3 contains 13 residues. This CDR3 reads CASSLNFNQPQHF. The CDR3 region has the DNA TGTGCCAGCAGTTTAAATTTCAATCAGCCCCAGCATTTT.

This clonotype was picked up many times. V and J are TRBV4-2 and TRBJ2-1; D call uncertain. The germline V gene has CDR1 LGHNA and CDR2 YNFKEQ. This CDR3 is 17 amino acids long. V lost 0 bases and J 0 bases, leaving 12 bases between the germline ends. CDR3 sequence: CASSQEAPASSYNEQFF. CDR3 nucleotide sequence: TGTGCCAGCAGCCAAGAAGCACCAGCGAGCTCCTACAATGAGCAGTTCTTC.

In the case of this clonotype: Just one base apart from a much larger clone, this may be a read error. The V call is TRBV20-1, the J call TRBJ2-3; 9 nucleotides line up with TRBD1. The CDR3 consists of 17 residues. CDR1 DFQATT and CDR2 SNEGSKA come from the germline V gene (reference sequence). Here the CDR3 DNA reads TGCTGTGCTAGAGATTGGGAGGAGACAGGGGGGGCAGATACGCAGTATTTT. It yields the protein CCARDWEETGGADTQYF.

This clonotype turned up a few times. The chain is built from TRBV14 and TRBJ2-3; D is possibly TRBD2 (6 bases). The ends were cut back, 0 bases at V and 2 bases at J, with 15 bases in the middle. CDR3 size: 17 residues. CDR1 and CDR2 (germline): SGHDN, FVKESK. The CDR3 loop reads CASSQDPIGGVTDTQYF. CDR3 DNA: TGTGCCAGCAGCCAAGATCCTATCGGGGGAGTCACAGATACGCAGTATTTT.

V and J are TRBV5-1 and TRBJ2-7; 8 nucleotides agree with TRBD1. After removal of 4 bases from V and 9 bases from J, the junction contained 12 bases not matched to a gene. The CDR3 spans 14 residues. The germline CDR1 and CDR2 sequences are SGHRS and YFSETQ. Written as DNA, the CDR3 is TGCGCCAGCAGCAAACCGGGACAGGAGGATGGGCAGTACTTC. The encoded protein is CASSKPGQEDGQYF. The variable domain in full, completed from reference TRBV5-1 and TRBJ2-7, reads KAGVTQTPRYLIKTRGQQVTLSCSPISGHRSVSWYQQTPGQGLQFLFEYFSETQRNKGNFPGRFSGRQFSNSRSEMNVSTLELGDSALYLCASSKPGQEDGQYFGPGTRLTVT.

This clonotype was detected ten times or more. This chain uses TRBV20-1 with TRBJ2-1, with a tentative D call TRBD2 (5 bases). Trimming stripped 6 bases from V and 0 bases from J, with 12 bases between. This CDR3 region has 14 residues. Per germline, CDR1 DFQATT and CDR2 SNEGSKA (reference sequence). The DNA for the CDR3 is TGCAGTGCAGCGGTATTAGGCTCCTACAATGAGCAGTTCTTC. It yields the protein CSAAVLGSYNEQFF.

This clonotype was counted ten times or more. The V gene is TRBV7-8, the J gene TRBJ2-1, with 8 bases lining up with TRBD2. Unmatched junction bases numbered 11, after V lost 1 base and J lost 0 bases. CDR3 length equals 19 residues. Germline V lookup: CDR1 SGHVS, CDR2 FQNEAQ. CDR3 residues: CASSLVGSGDTLSYNEQFF. CDR3 in DNA: TGTGCCAGCAGCTTAGTCGGTAGCGGGGACACCCTCTCCTACAATGAGCAGTTCTTC.

Ten or more counts support this clonotype. This chain links TRBV5-1 with TRBJ1-1; D ambiguous. The CDR3 is 14 amino acids. Germline CDR1 SGHRS, CDR2 YFSETQ. The ends were cut back, 0 bases at V and 1 base at J, with 7 bases in the middle. CDR3 in DNA: TGCGCCAGCAGCTTGGCATTGGCGAACACTGAAGCTTTCTTT. Protein product: CASSLALANTEAFF.

CDR3 nucleotide sequence: TGTGCCTGGAGCAACGTGGGAGGTTTCCACAATGAGCAGTTCTTC. The encoded protein is CAWSNVGGFHNEQFF. This chain connects TRBV30 to TRBJ2-1; D might be TRBD2 (6 bases). Germline V lookup: CDR1 GTSNPN, CDR2 SVGIG (reference sequence). The CDR3 has 15 amino acids. With 3 bases removed from V and 5 bases from J, the gap between germline ends came to 17 bases. Complete variable domain (other parts from reference TRBV30 and TRBJ2-1): SQTIHQWPATLVQPVGSPLSLECTVEGTSNPNLYWYRQAAGRGLQLLFYSVGIGQISSEVPQNLSASRPQDRQFILSSKKLLLSDSGFYLCAWSNVGGFHNEQFFGPGTRLTVL.

There are a few counts of this clonotype. Here the CDR3 reads CASSQPGETQYF. The CDR3 nucleotides read TGTGCCAGCAGCCAGCCAGGAGAGACCCAGTACTTC. The chain uses TRBV3-1 and TRBJ2-5, with D hard to call. The CDR3 consists of 12 residues. V dropped 3 bases and J dropped 4 bases, with 6 bases sitting between them. Per the germline V gene, CDR1 is LGHDT and CDR2 is YNNKEL (reference sequence).

This clonotype was observed a handful of times. The V and J genes are TRBV5-6 and TRBJ2-5, with TRBD1 as a possible D gene (5 bases). The length of the CDR3 is 16 residues. V dropped 3 bases and J dropped 4 bases, with 19 bases sitting between them. The germline V gene encodes CDR1 SGHDT and CDR2 YYEEEE. CDR3: CASSSVTRVFLETQYF. The DNA of the CDR3 is TGTGCCAGCAGCTCAGTGACCAGGGTTTTTTTAGAGACCCAGTACTTC. The complete variable domain, with remaining parts taken from reference TRBV5-6 and TRBJ2-5, reads DAGVTQSPTHLIKTRGQQVTLRCSPKSGHDTVSWYQQALGQGPQFIFQYYEEEERQRGNFPDRFSGHQFPNYSSELNVNALLLGDSALYLCASSSVTRVFLETQYFGPGTRLLVL.

This clonotype was seen ten or more times. This chain joins TRBV20-1 and TRBJ2-2; D is perhaps TRBD1 (5 bases). V was clipped by 0 bases and J by 5 bases, with 16 bases between them. CDR3 length equals 16 residues. Looked up from germline, CDR1 is DFQATT and CDR2 is SNEGSKA (reference sequence). DNA of the CDR3: TGCAGTGCTAGAGATCAAACGGCAGGGCCTACCGGGGAGCTGTTTTTT. Protein: CSARDQTAGPTGELFF.

This clonotype was seen at least ten times. In DNA, the CDR3 is TGTGCCAGCAGCGACAGGGGAGCGGAGGATGGCTACACCTTC. Its translation is CASSDRGAEDGYTF. The chain carries TRBV6-1 and TRBJ1-2; TRBD1 matches at 8 bases. Germline-derived CDR1 and CDR2 are MNHNS and SASEGT. V shed 6 bases, J shed 6 bases, and the junction held 9 bases outside the gene matches. The CDR3 has 14 amino acids.

CDR3: CSARGSGAEETQYF. The CDR3 DNA reads TGCAGTGCTAGAGGGTCAGGGGCCGAAGAGACCCAGTACTTC. V gene TRBV20-1 combines with J gene TRBJ2-5; D may be TRBD1 (6 bases). The CDR3 length is 14 residues. The germline CDR1 and CDR2 sequences are DFQATT and SNEGSKA (reference sequence). Trimming left V 1 base short and J 3 bases short, with 12 bases between.

There are many counts of this clonotype. The chain uses TRBV7-8 and TRBJ2-1, with 7 bases identical to TRBD1. There are 14 residues in the CDR3. Germline assignment: CDR1 SGHVS and CDR2 FQNEAQ. Trimming at V came to 5 bases and at J to 8 bases, leaving 9 bases not matched to a gene. The CDR3 sequence is CASSPPGQIYEQFF. In nucleotides, the CDR3 is TGTGCCAGCAGCCCCCCGGGACAGATCTATGAGCAGTTCTTC.

This clonotype came up a few times. V usage is TRBV12-3 or TRBV12-4 and J usage is TRBJ2-2; weak D call: TRBD1 (6 bases). V was trimmed by 4 bases and J by 3 bases, leaving 12 bases between them. This CDR3 has 15 residues. Written as DNA, the CDR3 is TGTGCCAGCAGTTCTCGAGGACAGTACACCGGGGAGCTGTTTTTT. Protein: CASSSRGQYTGELFF.

Ten or more counts support this clonotype. J is TRBJ2-3 and V is TRBV7-2; the D is unclear. In germline, CDR1 is SGHTA, CDR2 FQGNSA. CDR3 length: 15 amino acids. Trimming removed 6 bases from V and 0 bases from J, with 13 bases in between. The CDR3 bases are TGTGCCAGCAGTTATCAGACGTTTAGCACAGATACGCAGTATTTT. It translates to CASSYQTFSTDTQYF. Drawing the rest from reference TRBV7-2 and TRBJ2-3, the complete variable domain is GAGVSQSPSNKVTEKGKDVELRCDPISGHTALYWYRQSLGQGLEFLIYFQGNSAPDKSGLPSDRFSAERTGGSVSTLTIQRTQQEDSAVYLCASSYQTFSTDTQYFGPGTRLTVL.

This clonotype has more than one count but fewer than ten. This rearrangement joins TRBV18 to TRBJ1-1; unclear D gene. The V and J ends lost 10 bases and 10 bases respectively, with 16 bases between them. Looked up from germline, CDR1 is KGHSH and CDR2 is LQKENI. This CDR3 is 11 amino acids long. CDR3 residues: CANHVHEVAFF. The CDR3 DNA reads as TGTGCCAATCATGTGCATGAGGTAGCTTTCTTT.

CDR3: CSARWTGNTEAFF. For the CDR3, the DNA is TGCAGTGCTAGATGGACGGGGAACACTGAAGCTTTCTTT. This chain uses TRBV20-1 with TRBJ1-1, with unresolved D. V lost 2 bases and J lost 1, with 8 bases in between. The CDR3 is 13 amino acids. The germline V gene has CDR1 DFQATT and CDR2 SNEGSKA (reference sequence).

This clonotype was recorded a few times. The V and J genes are TRBV18 and TRBJ2-3; D gene unclear. V dropped 2 bases and J dropped 0 bases, with 9 bases sitting between them. The CDR3 has 15 residues. CDR1 and CDR2 (germline): KGHSH, LQKENI. CDR3: CASSPASLSTDTQYF. The CDR3 region has the DNA TGTGCCAGCTCACCAGCGAGCCTTAGCACAGATACGCAGTATTTT.

This clonotype was counted at least ten times. The V call is TRBV6-5, the J call TRBJ1-2, with D uncertain. This CDR3 contains 14 residues. Trimming pared 2 bases from V and 4 bases from J, leaving 11 bases between. CDR1 is MNHEY, CDR2 SVGAGI, per germline. The CDR3 DNA reads as TGTGCCAGCAGTTACGGGGATTCCTTCTATGGCTACACCTTC. Its protein is CASSYGDSFYGYTF.

In its sample, this clonotype was seen many times. The chain is built from TRBV28 and TRBJ2-7; D is undetermined. Germline CDR1 reads MDHEN; CDR2 reads SYDVKM. The V end was cut by 6 bases, the J end by 2 bases, with 14 bases between. CDR3 length: 14 residues. The DNA for the CDR3 is TGTGCCAGCAGCCCAAGCCAAACGACCTACGAGCAGTACTTC. Encoded protein: CASSPSQTTYEQYF.